This T cell receptor (beta chain) was observed in a study of T cell clones after liver transplantation (dated by TCRdb to about 2019). Study-wide context: The samples were obtained from ITN030ST, a randomized trial that attempted immunosuppression withdrawal within 2 years after liver transplantation. After a pre-transplant mixed lymphocyte reaction, TCRbeta sequencing was used to pinpoint donor-reactive T cell clones, which were subsequently tracked in post-transplant blood. Third party-reactive TCRbeta sequences were also identified from pre-transplant MLRs to serve as an antigen-independent comparator for donor-reactive sequences. Three of the eight recipients were HCV-positive; the others were transplanted for non-autoimmune, non-viral indications. No induction therapy was given to the subjects, and standard immunosuppression was administered until randomization at 12-24 months post-transplant. Tolerance was defined as complete withdrawal of immunosuppression for at least one year without a rise in liver enzymes beyond twice the upper limit of normal. Blood samples were collected pre-transplant, pre-randomization before withdrawal, and post-randomization after either complete withdrawal or failed withdrawal. The study cohort included 8 liver transplant recipients, of whom 3 were classified as tolerant and 5 as non-tolerant.

Study-wide findings and limitations: Donor-reactive sequences declined more than third party-reactive ones, suggesting partial antigen-specific deletion unrelated to withdrawal success. After accounting for repertoire turnover, donor-reactive detection was significantly reduced in 7 of 8 subjects for CD4 and 8 of 8 for CD8. Low numbers of available donor cells limited the measurable donor-reactive repertoire in two subjects. In most of the 8 subjects, regardless of tolerance or HCV status, circulating donor-reactive CD4 TCRbeta sequences dropped significantly post-transplant. Because of small, heterogeneous patient numbers and non-standardized post-transplant time points, the conclusions were only preliminary. Without allograft tissue specimens, donor-reactive T cells may have migrated into the graft rather than being deleted.

High-throughput TCRbeta CDR3 sequencing of frozen genomic DNA was performed by immunoSEQ, with PCR amplification, mapping, bias correction and internal controls included. The original pipeline was this. Only productive rearrangements were retained, with each unique TCRbeta sequence defined by its CDR3 nucleotide sequence together with its V and J gene. For classification of a sequence as donor-reactive, at least 5-fold expansion in CFSE-low cells relative to unstimulated pre-transplant cells and a frequency of at least 0.01% were required. Minimum frequency thresholds were set for each subject based on the unstimulated sample with the lowest template count, ensuring at least 90% detection power. Jensen-Shannon divergence between the top 1000 TCRbeta sequences post-transplant and pre-transplant was used to measure repertoire turnover. Two-sided Fisher's exact tests were used to test for changes in the detection of donor-reactive sequences. TCRdb holds this immuneACCESS table with in-frame rearrangements only. Some clones are missing; in checked studies, unresolved V genes explain under half, and the rest has no known cause. V, J and clone size derive from that table, while D and trimming were established from the DNA sequence. This sample comprises 45,000 to 60,000 clones, 70% of them detected only once. The ten largest account for 2.8% of the sample.

This clone was counted only a few times. Its antigen remains undetermined. Base qualities were left out, and no much larger clone turns up one base away. Thawed unstimulated PBMCs were stained for CD3, CD4 and CD8 and FACS-sorted into CD3+CD4+ and CD3+CD8+ populations. Randomization to immunosuppression withdrawal applied to every one of the 8 studied subjects. The Qiagen DNeasy Blood and Tissue Kit was used to isolate genomic DNA. This clonotype originated in a human patient who received a liver transplant. After a transplant, the donor of the graft may account for some T cells. The sequencing here drew on CD4+ T cells from blood, taken at the approximately 15-month timepoint.

The sequence in DNA is TGCGCCAGCAGCCAAGGCCTAGCGGGAGTCGAGACCCAGTACTTC. It encodes CASSQGLAGVETQYF. This sequence uses TRBV4-3 and TRBJ2-5; 10 middle bases align to TRBD2. Via the germline V gene, CDR1 is LGHNA and CDR2 YSLEER. Here V drops 1 base and J drops 5 bases, and the junction holds 4 bases not matched to any gene. Spanning cysteine to phenylalanine, the CDR3 consists of 15 amino acids. This entry keeps only the CDR3 DNA: 45 bases, framed from base 1.